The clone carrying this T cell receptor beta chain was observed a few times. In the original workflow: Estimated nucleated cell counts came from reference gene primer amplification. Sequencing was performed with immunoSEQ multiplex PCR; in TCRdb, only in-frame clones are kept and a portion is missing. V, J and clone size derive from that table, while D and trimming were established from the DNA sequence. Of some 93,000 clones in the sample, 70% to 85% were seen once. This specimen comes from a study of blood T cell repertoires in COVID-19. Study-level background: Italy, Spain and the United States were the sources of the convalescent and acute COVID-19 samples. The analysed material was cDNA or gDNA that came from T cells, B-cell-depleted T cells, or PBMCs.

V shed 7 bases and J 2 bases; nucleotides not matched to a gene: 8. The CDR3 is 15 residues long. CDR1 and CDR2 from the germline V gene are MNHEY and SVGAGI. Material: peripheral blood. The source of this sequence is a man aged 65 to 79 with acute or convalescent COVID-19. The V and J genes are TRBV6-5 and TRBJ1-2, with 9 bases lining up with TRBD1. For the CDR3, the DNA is TGTGCCAGCATTAAAGGGACAGGGCGGAACTATGGCTACACCTTC. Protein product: CASIKGTGRNYGYTF.